The 10 T cell receptor beta chains given below trace back to one sample, sequenced in a study of cytomegalovirus exposure and HLA in healthy donors (dated by TCRdb to between 2016 and 2019). Library construction relied on the immunoSEQ multiplex PCR assay. A mixture of 60 forward primers for TCR Vbeta segments and 13 reverse primers for TCR Jbeta segments was used in the multiplex PCR. What TCRdb holds here is the immuneACCESS table cut down to in-frame rearrangements. Part of the clones is not present; checked against another copy, under half of the missing clones reflect an unresolved V gene, and the others are unexplained. The table for this sample lists 200,000 or so clones; roughly 80% of them were counted only once. Approximately 2.4% of the sample comes from the top ten. The source material was PBMCs. The receptors shown here come from a woman between 50 and 59 years old in good health and CMV-seropositive.

In its sample, this clone was seen once. J is TRBJ2-3 and V is TRBV2, with D possibly TRBD1 on 6 matching bases. Trimming shortened V by 0 bases and J by 5 bases, and 12 bases separated the two germline ends. CDR3 length: 15 amino acids. Looked up from germline, CDR1 is SNHLY and CDR2 is FYNNEI. Written as DNA, the CDR3 is TGTGCCAGCAGTGAAGCGGGGGCAGTTGGAGATACGCAGTATTTT. Its protein product is CASSEAGAVGDTQYF.

J is TRBJ2-5 and V is TRBV6-5; 11 bases are a match to TRBD1. Germline V gives CDR1 MNHEY, CDR2 SVGAGI. V was clipped by 2 bases and J by 2 bases; unmatched bases: 4. The CDR3 runs to 16 residues. CDR3 protein: CASSYGTGGGQETQYF. The CDR3 DNA sequence: TGTGCCAGCAGTTACGGGACAGGGGGAGGGCAAGAGACCCAGTACTTC.

The DNA of the CDR3 is TGTGCCAGCAGGTTCCCCGCCGGGACAGGAAACGGCTACACCTTC. Translating it yields CASRFPAGTGNGYTF. The chain couples TRBV6-5 to TRBJ1-2; 8 nucleotides match TRBD1. Germline-derived CDR1 and CDR2 are MNHEY and SVGAGI. The CDR3 runs to 15 residues. V lost 6 bases and J lost 8; bases outside the gene matches: 14.

Note on this clone: Other nucleotide sequences from this sample produce the same CDR3. The chain links TRBV7-9 to TRBJ1-1, with 7 positions matching TRBD1. CDR3 length: 14 amino acids. Germline CDR1 is SEHNR and CDR2 is FQNEAQ (reference sequence). Trimming took 0 bases from V and 2 from J; bases not matched to a gene: 0. The DNA of the CDR3 is TGTGCCAGCAGCTTAGCAGGGGGCAACACTGAAGCTTTCTTT. Translation: CASSLAGGNTEAFF.

The J gene is TRBJ2-3, the V gene TRBV7-9; D unclear. The CDR3 is 14 residues long. Germline values: CDR1 SEHNR, CDR2 FQNEAQ (reference sequence). Trimming took off 5 bases at V and 4 bases at J, with 13 bases between the two ends. CDR3 residues: CASSPPGIADTQYF. CDR3 in DNA: TGTGCCAGCAGCCCTCCGGGTATCGCAGATACGCAGTATTTT.

This chain links TRBV11-2 with TRBJ2-3, with 12 nucleotides matching TRBD2. V lost 5 bases, J lost 2 bases, and 5 bases stayed unmatched. Per the germline V gene, CDR1 is SGHAT and CDR2 is FQNNGV. The CDR3 has 16 residues. The CDR3 loop is CASSPGLAGFTDTQYF. Here the CDR3 DNA reads TGTGCCAGCAGCCCCGGACTAGCGGGGTTCACAGATACGCAGTATTTT. Supplemented by reference TRBV11-2 and TRBJ2-3, the full variable domain reads EAGVAQSPRYKIIEKRQSVAFWCNPISGHATLYWYQQILGQGPKLLIQFQNNGVVDDSQLPKDRFSAERLKGVDSTLKIQPAKLEDSAVYLCASSPGLAGFTDTQYFGPGTRLTVL.

This clone has a single count. The chain carries TRBV4-1 and TRBJ2-1; 7 bases fit TRBD2. CDR3 length: 15 amino acids. The V gene's germline CDR1 is MGHRA and CDR2 YSYEKL. V gave up 0 bases and J gave up 2 bases; unmatched junction bases: 1. DNA of the CDR3: TGCGCCAGCAGCCAAGATGGGGGGGCCTACAATGAGCAGTTCTTC. Its protein is CASSQDGGAYNEQFF.

The V gene is TRBV7-9, the J gene TRBJ2-7; TRBD1 matches at 7 bases. CDR3 length: 15 residues. V gave up 5 bases and J gave up 0 bases; unmatched junction bases: 7. CDR1 and CDR2 from the germline V gene are SEHNR and FQNEAQ (reference sequence). CDR3 DNA: TGTGCCAGCAGCCCCCGGACAGGCCGCTCCTACGAGCAGTACTTC. Residues: CASSPRTGRSYEQYF.

The V gene is TRBV4-3, the J gene TRBJ1-1, with 10 bases fitting TRBD1. Losses at the gene ends were 4 bases for V and 0 bases for J; bases not matched to a gene: 2. The CDR3 consists of 15 residues. Germline values: CDR1 LGHNA, CDR2 YSLEER. CDR3 residues: CASSPGQGMNTEAFF. The DNA of the CDR3 is TGCGCCAGCAGCCCGGGACAGGGGATGAACACTGAAGCTTTCTTT.

The chain recombines TRBV7-6 with TRBJ2-1, with D perhaps matching TRBD2 (7 bases). V was cut by 5 bases and J by 9 bases, with 20 bases left in between. This CDR3 is 15 amino acids long. Germline V gives CDR1 SGHVS, CDR2 FNYEAQ. The CDR3 spells CASSVYRGGLTEQFF. The CDR3 DNA sequence: TGTGCCAGCAGCGTTTATAGGGGGGGGCTTACTGAGCAGTTCTTC. Variable domain in full (rest from reference TRBV7-6 and TRBJ2-1): GAGVSQSPRYKVTKRGQDVALRCDPISGHVSLYWYRQALGQGPEFLTYFNYEAQQDKSGLPNDRFSAERPEGSISTLTIQRTEQRDSAMYRCASSVYRGGLTEQFFGPGTRLTVL.